This T cell receptor beta chain was found in a study of CD8 T cells in ankylosing spondylitis. Study-wide results and limits: In reactive arthritis synovial fluid and blood, some motif variants had been reported before.

On this clonotype itself: Its antigen remains unknown.

TCRdb re-called the 5' RACE reads with MiXCR, one entry per CDR3 protein. The data show about 160,000 distinct CDR3 sequences, about 42% seen once. The CDR3 extends over 18 amino acids. The V segment lost 0 bases and the J segment 0 bases; nucleotides outside the gene matches: 7. Germline CDR1 and CDR2: MNHEY and SVGAGI. V usage is TRBV6-5 and J usage is TRBJ2-3; 9 nucleotides align to TRBD2. Material: synovial fluid, either unsorted or a sorted T cell fraction (not recorded which). The TCR originated in a male donor with ankylosing spondylitis. The CDR3 sequence: CASSYSIRTSGSTDTQYF. The CDR3 DNA reads TGTGCCAGCAGTTACTCGATTAGAACTAGCGGGAGCACAGATACGCAGTATTTT.